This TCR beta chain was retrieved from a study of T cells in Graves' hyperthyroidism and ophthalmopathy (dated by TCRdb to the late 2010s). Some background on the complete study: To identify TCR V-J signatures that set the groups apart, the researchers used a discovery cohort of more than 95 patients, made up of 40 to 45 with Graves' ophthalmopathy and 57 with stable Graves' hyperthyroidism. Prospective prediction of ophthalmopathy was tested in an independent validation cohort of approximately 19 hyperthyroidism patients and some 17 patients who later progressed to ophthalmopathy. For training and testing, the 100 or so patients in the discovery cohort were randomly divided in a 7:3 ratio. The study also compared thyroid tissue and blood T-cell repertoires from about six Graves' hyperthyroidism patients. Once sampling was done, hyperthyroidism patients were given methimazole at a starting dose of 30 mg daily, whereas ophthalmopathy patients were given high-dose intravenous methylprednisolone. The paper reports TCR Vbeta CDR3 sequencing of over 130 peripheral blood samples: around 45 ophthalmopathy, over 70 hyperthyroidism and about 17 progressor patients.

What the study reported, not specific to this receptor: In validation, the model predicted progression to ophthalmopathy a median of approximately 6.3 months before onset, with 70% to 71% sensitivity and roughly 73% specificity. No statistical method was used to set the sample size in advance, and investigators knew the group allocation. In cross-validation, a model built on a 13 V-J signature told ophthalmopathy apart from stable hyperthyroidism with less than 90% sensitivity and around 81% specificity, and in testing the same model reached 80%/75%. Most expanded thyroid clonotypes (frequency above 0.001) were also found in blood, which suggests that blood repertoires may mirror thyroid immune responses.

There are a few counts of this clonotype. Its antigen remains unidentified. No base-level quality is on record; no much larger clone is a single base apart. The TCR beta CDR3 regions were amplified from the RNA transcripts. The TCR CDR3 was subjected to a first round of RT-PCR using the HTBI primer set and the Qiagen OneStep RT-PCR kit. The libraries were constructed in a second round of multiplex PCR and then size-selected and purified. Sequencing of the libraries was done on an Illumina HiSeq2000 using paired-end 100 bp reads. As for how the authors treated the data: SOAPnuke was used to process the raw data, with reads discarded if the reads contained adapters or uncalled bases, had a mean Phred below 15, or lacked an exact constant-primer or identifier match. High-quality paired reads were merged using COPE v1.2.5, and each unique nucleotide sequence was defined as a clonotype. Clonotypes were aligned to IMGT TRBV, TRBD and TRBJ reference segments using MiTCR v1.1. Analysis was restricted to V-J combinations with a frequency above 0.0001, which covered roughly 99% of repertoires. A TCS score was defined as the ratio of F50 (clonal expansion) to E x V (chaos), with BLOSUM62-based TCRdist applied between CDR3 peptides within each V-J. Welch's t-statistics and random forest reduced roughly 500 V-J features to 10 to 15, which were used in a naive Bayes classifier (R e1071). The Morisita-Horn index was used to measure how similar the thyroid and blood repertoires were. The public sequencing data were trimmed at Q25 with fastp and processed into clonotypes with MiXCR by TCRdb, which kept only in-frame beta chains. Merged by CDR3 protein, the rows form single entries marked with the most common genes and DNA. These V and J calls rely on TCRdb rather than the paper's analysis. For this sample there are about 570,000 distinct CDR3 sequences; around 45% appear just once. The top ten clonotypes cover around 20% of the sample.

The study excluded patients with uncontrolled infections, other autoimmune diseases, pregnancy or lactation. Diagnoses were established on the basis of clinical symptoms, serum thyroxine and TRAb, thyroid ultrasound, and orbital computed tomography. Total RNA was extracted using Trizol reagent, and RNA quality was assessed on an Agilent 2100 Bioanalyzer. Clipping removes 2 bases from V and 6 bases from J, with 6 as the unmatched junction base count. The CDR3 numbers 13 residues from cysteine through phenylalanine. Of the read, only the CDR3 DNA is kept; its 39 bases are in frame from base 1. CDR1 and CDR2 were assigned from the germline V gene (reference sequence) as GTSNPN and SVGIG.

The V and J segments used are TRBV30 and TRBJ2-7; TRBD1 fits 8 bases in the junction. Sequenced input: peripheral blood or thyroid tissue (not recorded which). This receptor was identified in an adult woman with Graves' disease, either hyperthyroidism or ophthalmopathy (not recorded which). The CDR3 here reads CAWSHNTGGEQYF. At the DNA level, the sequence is TGTGCCTGGAGTCATAACACAGGGGGCGAGCAGTACTTC.